This TCR beta chain was found in a study of T-cell memory formation after mild COVID-19. Germline values: CDR1 KGHDR, CDR2 SFDVKD. The CDR3 runs to 18 residues. V lost 1 base to trimming and J lost 1 base; unmatched junction nucleotides: 7. Many counts were recorded for this clonotype. Its antigen remains unidentified. Via MiXCR, TCRdb re-called the 5' RACE reads, giving one row per CDR3 protein. This sample has roughly 130,000 distinct CDR3 sequences, with approximately 5.9% found just once. Study conclusions and caveats: Among clones contracting day 15 to 85, CD4/CD8 was balanced, whereas later expanders leaned CD4+. Shrinking CD4+ clones resided mostly in CM and EM, and CD8+ ones in EMRA. In second-wave clones peaking day 37, SARS-CoV-2 specificity remained unconfirmed.

Sequenced: PBMCs or a T cell subset sorted from them (not recorded which). This chain links TRBV24-1 with TRBJ2-3; 10 positions agree with TRBD2. This clonotype originated in an adult woman who had mild COVID-19 (a few samples of this study predate the infection). Cell type and time point are not known. DNA for the CDR3: TGTGCCACCAGTGATTTAACTAGGGGGACTAGCGGCACAGATACGCAGTATTTT. Translating it yields CATSDLTRGTSGTDTQYF.